The 16 T cell receptor beta chains below all came from one sample that was sequenced in a study of T cell repertoires in ileal Crohn's disease. The sample's time point: inflamed ileum from the surgical specimen. Sequenced by immunoSEQ multiplex PCR; TCRdb stores in-frame clones only, minus some. The data contain 16,000 or so clones, more than 85% of them singletons. Sequencing was done on a sample of ileal tissue. These receptors all stem from an adult with Crohn's disease.

The J gene is TRBJ2-5, the V gene TRBV5-1; D is possibly TRBD1 (5 bases). CDR1 is SGHRS, CDR2 YFSETQ, per germline. The CDR3 spans 14 residues. Trimming left V 1 base short and J 2 bases short, with 9 bases between. CDR3 coding DNA: TGCGCCAGCAGCTTGAGCAGGGCTCAAGAGACCCAGTACTTC. It translates to CASSLSRAQETQYF.

J is TRBJ2-7 and V is TRBV13, with TRBD2 matching 10 bases. Trimming took 1 base from V and 0 from J; bases not matched to a gene: 9. The length of the CDR3 is 18 residues. Germline values: CDR1 PRHDT, CDR2 FYEKMQ (reference sequence). CDR3 amino acids: CASSLEGSGGPFSYEQYF. CDR3 DNA sequence: TGTGCCAGCAGCTTAGAGGGTAGCGGGGGGCCCTTCTCCTACGAGCAGTACTTC. Using reference TRBV13 and TRBJ2-7 for the parts outside the CDR3, the full variable domain is AAGVIQSPRHLIKEKRETATLKCYPIPRHDTVYWYQQGPGQDPQFLISFYEKMQSDKGSIPDRFSAQQFSDYHSELNMSSLELGDSALYFCASSLEGSGGPFSYEQYFGPGTRLTVT.

This clone has more than one count but fewer than ten. This chain joins TRBV9 and TRBJ2-3; 10 nucleotides align to TRBD2. Losses at the gene ends were 3 bases for V and 4 bases for J; bases not matched to a gene: 5. CDR3 length: 15 amino acids. CDR1 and CDR2 (germline): SGDLS, YYNGEE. For the CDR3, the DNA is TGTGCCAGCAGCGGTAGCGGGGGGTACGCAGATACGCAGTATTTT. Its translation is CASSGSGGYADTQYF.

The CDR3 nucleotides read TGTGCCAGCAGCCAGACGGGGCCGGGTACTGAAGCTTTCTTT. Protein sequence: CASSQTGPGTEAFF. The chain joins TRBV14 to TRBJ1-1, with D perhaps TRBD1 (5 bases). Germline CDR1 and CDR2: SGHDN and FVKESK. The CDR3 loop spans 14 amino acids. Trimming pared 3 bases from V and 5 bases from J, leaving 13 bases between.

This chain links TRBV6-6 with TRBJ2-2, with D uncertain. V lost 6 bases and J lost 4, with 12 bases in between. Germline V gene lookup returns CDR1 MNHNY and CDR2 SVGAGI (reference sequence). This CDR3 contains 14 residues. CDR3 loop: CASSLKGTTGELFF. Written as DNA, the CDR3 is TGTGCCAGCAGCTTGAAGGGAACCACCGGGGAGCTGTTTTTT.

The chain carries TRBV6-5 and TRBJ1-2; D not certain. Germline CDR1 is MNHEY and CDR2 is SVGAGI. The CDR3 spans 14 residues. Trimming shortened V by 5 bases and J by 5 bases, and 15 bases separated the two germline ends. CDR3 sequence: CASSPPGVRYGYTF. The CDR3 bases are TGTGCCAGCAGTCCGCCGGGAGTCCGATATGGCTACACCTTC.

This clone was recorded once. The rearrangement joins TRBV10-1 to TRBJ2-5; 13 nucleotides match TRBD2. CDR1 and CDR2 (germline): WNHNN, SYGVQD (reference sequence). After removal of 7 bases from V and 2 bases from J, the junction contained 10 bases not matched to a gene. The CDR3 is 17 residues long. The CDR3 bases are TGCGCCAGCAAGAATTACGGGACTAGCGGGGAACAAGAGACCCAGTACTTC. It encodes CASKNYGTSGEQETQYF.

The gene calls are TRBV6-5 and TRBJ2-7; the D is unclear. V shed 0 bases and J shed 3 bases, with 9 bases lying between them. The CDR3 runs to 14 residues. CDR1 is MNHEY and CDR2 is SVGAGI in the germline V gene. This CDR3 is CASSYSMVGYEQYF. In DNA form, the CDR3 reads TGTGCCAGCAGTTACTCGATGGTCGGCTACGAGCAGTACTTC.

The V call is TRBV7-2, the J call TRBJ1-1; tentative D call: TRBD1 (5 bases). The CDR3 contains 13 residues. The V gene lost 5 bases and the J gene lost 5 bases, with 12 bases spanning the gap. Germline CDR1 reads SGHTA; CDR2 reads FQGNSA. The CDR3: CASSTQQATEAFF. CDR3 coding DNA: TGTGCCAGCAGCACGCAACAGGCGACTGAAGCTTTCTTT.

This clone was seen once. The rearrangement joins TRBV5-1 to TRBJ2-5, with unresolved D. Per germline, CDR1 SGHRS and CDR2 YFSETQ. The CDR3 is 15 amino acids. Trimming stripped 0 bases from V and 5 bases from J, with 14 bases between. CDR3 nucleotide sequence: TGCGCCAGCAGCTTGGGAGCTCTCGACGGGGAGACCCAGTACTTC. The encoded protein is CASSLGALDGETQYF.

Concerning this clone itself: At one boundary the junction diverges from the germline segment, which might be a read error. The gene calls are TRBV30 and TRBJ1-6, with D perhaps TRBD1 (5 bases). Germline V gene lookup returns CDR1 GTSNPN and CDR2 SVGIG (reference sequence). The CDR3 has 15 residues. The CDR3 nucleotides read TGTGCCTGGGCCCCAGATCGGGGGAATAAGTCACCCCTCCACTTT. This translates into CAWAPDRGNKSPLHF.

CDR3 nucleotide sequence: TGTGCCAGCGGGCCTTTGACTGAGCTCCAGGGAGGTCTCCTCCACTTT. It is translated as CASGPLTELQGGLLHF. The V gene is TRBV28, the J gene TRBJ1-6; possible D gene TRBD1, 5 bases. Looked up from germline, CDR1 is MDHEN and CDR2 is SYDVKM. The CDR3 spans 16 residues. V was cut by 8 bases and J by 15 bases, with 29 bases left in between.

This sequence joins TRBV5-8 and TRBJ1-6; tentative D call: TRBD1 (5 bases). The CDR3 spans 13 residues. Between the trimmed V and J ends, which lost 4 bases and 14 bases, there was a span of 16 bases. CDR1 and CDR2 (germline): SGHTS, YDEGEE. This CDR3 is CASSPREQVALHF. The CDR3 coding sequence is TGTGCCAGCAGCCCGCGGGAACAGGTGGCCCTCCACTTT.

This clone showed up just a few times. The CDR3: CASSLAGSSGYTF. The CDR3, as DNA: TGCGCCAGCAGCTTGGCAGGGAGTAGTGGCTACACCTTC. The chain joins TRBV5-1 to TRBJ1-2; D perhaps matches TRBD1 (5 bases). V dropped 0 bases and J dropped 7 bases, with 10 bases sitting between them. Germline V gene lookup returns CDR1 SGHRS and CDR2 YFSETQ. The CDR3 runs to 13 residues.

The chain couples TRBV5-1 to TRBJ1-1; 7 nucleotides agree with TRBD1. Germline CDR1 is SGHRS and CDR2 is YFSETQ. This CDR3 is built from 15 residues. The junction had 12 bases not matched to a gene; V was cut back by 6 bases and J by 4 bases. In DNA form, the CDR3 reads TGCGCCAGCACCCAAGGGGGCGATATTGGCACTGAAGCTTTCTTT. As protein: CASTQGGDIGTEAFF.

The V call is TRBV10-3, the J call TRBJ2-5; D remains ambiguous. This CDR3 has 15 amino acids. V lost 6 bases and J lost 5, with 19 bases in between. Germline V gene lookup returns CDR1 ENHRY and CDR2 SYGVKD. This CDR3 reads CAIRASLSWMETQYF. The CDR3 nucleotides are TGTGCCATCAGAGCTTCCCTTAGCTGGATGGAGACCCAGTACTTC.